This T cell receptor (beta chain) derives from a study of blood T cell repertoires in COVID-19 (dated by TCRdb to between 2020 and 2021). Context from the whole study: The collaborator samples originated in the United States, Italy and Spain and spanned the acute and convalescent phases of COVID-19. The material from the prospective study consisted of cDNA or gDNA derived from T cells, B-cell-depleted T cells, or PBMCs. Deeply sampled blood TCRbeta repertoires from subjects exposed to, actively infected with, or recovered from COVID-19 were included in the dataset. A freely available public database, intended as a resource for researchers studying the immune response to SARS-CoV-2, is where the repertoires were released. Samples came from the ongoing ImmuneRACE study (first 160 participants) plus 1,254 subjects from 6 global collaborators. Sample metadata almost always included a de-identified subject ID, COVID-19 status, age in years and sex. Where available, HLA class I and class II types were obtained from metadata supplied by the sample provider rather than from assay-based typing. Results the study describes overall, beyond this receptor: The quantity of clinical and demographic metadata differed by source and by participant and was supplied without curation.

The immunoSEQ Assay, a bias-controlled multiplex PCR, was used to amplify TCRbeta CDR3 regions from genomic DNA. The authors' pipeline ran thus. Within the assay, amplification of reference gene primers was used to estimate how many nucleated cells each sample contained. To quantify the absolute abundance of each unique TCRbeta CDR3 rearrangement, sequence reads were collapsed and filtered. For each sample, productive Simpson clonality was calculated as the square root of Simpson's diversity index over productive rearrangements. TCRdb provides this immuneACCESS table in a form limited to in-frame rearrangements. Some clones are lacking; in checked studies, under half of them reflect an unresolved V gene, and why the rest are absent is not known. V and J calls and clone size are those listed in that table; D and trimming were worked out from the DNA. This sample holds about 380,000 clones; about 89% were observed only once. The ten largest clones capture 1% to 1.5% of the sample.

Participants in the prospective study were enrolled through a virtual design, were aged 18 to 89 years, and lived in roughly 24 United States geographic areas. Cohort assignment in the prospective study relied on participant-reported clinical history from a screening survey and a study questionnaire. Recovered participants in ImmuneRACE Cohort 3 were defined by two consecutive negative NP/OP PCR tests, clearance by a healthcare professional, or resolution of symptoms. In the prospective study, whole blood, serum and a nasopharyngeal or oropharyngeal swab were collected from each participant by mobile phlebotomists. Prospective study participants could optionally give additional blood draws and questionnaires over a roughly 2-month period. Prospective study blood samples were shipped either frozen or at room temperature before DNA extraction. Concerning this clone itself: The antigen it binds to is not known. There are no base qualities to consult, and no much larger clone falls within one base.

CDR3 length: 12 amino acids, cysteine to phenylalanine. Only CDR3 DNA is held: 36 bases, read in frame from base 1. Here V drops 0 bases and J drops 7 bases, and the junction holds 2 bases not matched to any gene. CDR1 and CDR2 were assigned from the germline V gene (reference sequence) as GTSNPN and SVGIG. The rearrangement joined TRBV30 to TRBJ1-2; 7 bases in the middle match TRBD1. The sample taken for sequencing was PBMCs or T cells enriched from blood (not recorded which). The clonotype originates from a man aged 25 to 45 who had recovered from COVID-19. The nucleotide sequence reads TGTGCCTGGAGTGTATCAGGGGGTGGCTACACCTTC. This sequence encodes CAWSVSGGGYTF.